A single sample is the source of the 32 T cell receptor beta chains below, sequenced in a study of cytomegalovirus exposure and HLA in healthy donors. Profiling relied on immunoSEQ multiplex PCR, and the TCRdb table lists in-frame clones only, not all of them. This table has tens of thousands of clones, around 96% appearing once. The source material was PBMCs. The receptors originated from a man aged 18 to 29 in good health and CMV-seropositive.

The chain carries TRBV7-8 and TRBJ1-2; no reliable D call. Trimming removed 7 bases at V and 2 bases at J, with 17 bases between. Germline V CDR1 and CDR2: SGHVS, FQNEAQ. This CDR3 contains 15 residues. The CDR3 reads CASTNAGGRNYGYTF. The DNA for the CDR3 is TGTGCCAGCACCAATGCTGGAGGGAGAAACTATGGCTACACCTTC.

The chain is built from TRBV4-2 and TRBJ2-7; 9 bases match TRBD2. Germline V gene data show CDR1 as LGHNA and CDR2 as YNFKEQ. The V segment lost 1 base and the J segment 1 base; nucleotides outside the gene matches: 8. The CDR3 loop spans 17 amino acids. The CDR3 DNA reads TGTGCCAGCAGCCAAGGAGGGGGAAGCGGGAGGTCCTACGAGCAGTACTTC. Protein: CASSQGGGSGRSYEQYF.

The V gene is TRBV19, the J gene TRBJ2-1; D is possibly TRBD1 (5 bases). CDR1 and CDR2 (germline): LNHDA, SQIVND (reference sequence). The germline V and J ends were trimmed by 6 bases and 3 bases, with 9 bases remaining between them. The CDR3 loop spans 13 amino acids. CDR3 in DNA: TGTGCCAGTAGGGCTGACAGCTACAATGAGCAGTTCTTC. Its protein is CASRADSYNEQFF.

For the CDR3, the DNA is TGTGCCAGCAGCTTAGACAGGGGTCTCTACGAGCAGTACTTC. Protein: CASSLDRGLYEQYF. The chain recombines TRBV7-8 with TRBJ2-7; TRBD1 matches at 7 bases. V lost 1 base and J lost 3; bases outside the gene matches: 3. Germline V CDR1 and CDR2: SGHVS, FQNEAQ. The length of the CDR3 is 14 residues. Full variable domain (rest looked up from reference TRBV7-8 and TRBJ2-7): GAGVSQSPRYKVAKRGQDVALRCDPISGHVSLFWYQQALGQGPEFLTYFQNEAQLDKSGLPSDRFFAERPEGSVSTLKIQRTQQEDSAVYLCASSLDRGLYEQYFGPGTRLTVT.

The chain joins TRBV5-6 to TRBJ2-5; 7 nucleotides line up with TRBD1. Germline V gene data show CDR1 as SGHDT and CDR2 as YYEEEE. CDR3 length: 12 residues. The ends lost 2 bases at V and 9 bases at J; junction bases unmatched: 4. The CDR3 sequence is CASSFYTGAQYF. The DNA of the CDR3 is TGTGCCAGCAGCTTCTACACAGGGGCCCAGTACTTC.

The CDR3: CASSNWGTGGTNQPQHF. The DNA for the CDR3 is TGTGCCAGCAGCAACTGGGGGACAGGAGGAACCAATCAGCCCCAGCATTTT. The J gene is TRBJ1-5, the V gene TRBV5-6; 8 bases line up with TRBD1. The CDR3 runs to 17 residues. V shed 4 bases, J shed 3 bases, and the junction held 12 bases outside the gene matches. The germline V gene encodes CDR1 SGHDT and CDR2 YYEEEE.

The chain couples TRBV19 to TRBJ2-1, with 7 bases aligning to TRBD2. Trimming cost V 6 bases and J 4 bases; bases outside gene matches: 9. CDR1 LNHDA and CDR2 SQIVND come from the germline V gene (reference sequence). The CDR3 sequence is 15 residues long. The CDR3: CASRGTIPRYNEQFF. The CDR3 DNA is TGTGCCAGTAGAGGGACTATCCCCCGTTACAATGAGCAGTTCTTC.

This clone was seen just once. DNA of the CDR3: TGTGCCAGCAGCCCCCTCAACACTGAAGCTTTCTTT. The encoded protein is CASSPLNTEAFF. V usage is TRBV14 and J usage is TRBJ1-1; D is ambiguous. Trimming stripped 4 bases from V and 2 bases from J, with 5 bases between. The CDR3 extends over 12 amino acids. CDR1 SGHDN and CDR2 FVKESK come from the germline V gene. Together with reference TRBV14 and TRBJ1-1, the CDR3 gives the full variable domain: EAGVTQFPSHSVIEKGQTVTLRCDPISGHDNLYWYRRVMGKEIKFLLHFVKESKQDESGMPNNRFLAERTGGTYSTLKVQPAELEDSGVYFCASSPLNTEAFFGQGTRLTVV.

The chain links TRBV9 to TRBJ2-1; weak D call: TRBD2 (5 bases). This CDR3 has 17 amino acids. V lost 3 bases to trimming and J lost 0 bases, with 16 bases between them. The germline V gene has CDR1 SGDLS and CDR2 YYNGEE. CDR3: CASSALKAASSYNEQFF. CDR3 DNA sequence: TGTGCCAGCAGCGCTCTTAAAGCGGCCAGCTCCTACAATGAGCAGTTCTTC.

The CDR3 reads CASSALQGSTDTQYF. The CDR3 DNA reads as TGTGCCAGCAGCGCCTTACAGGGCAGCACAGATACGCAGTATTTT. This sequence joins TRBV9 and TRBJ2-3; D might be TRBD1 (6 bases). This CDR3 comprises 15 residues. Germline CDR1 and CDR2: SGDLS and YYNGEE. V gave up 3 bases and J gave up 0 bases, with 11 bases separating them. The entire variable domain, with the rest obtained from reference TRBV9 and TRBJ2-3, is as follows: DSGVTQTPKHLITATGQRVTLRCSPRSGDLSVYWYQQSLDQGLQFLIQYYNGEERAKGNILERFSAQQFPDLHSELNLSSLELGDSALYFCASSALQGSTDTQYFGPGTRLTVL.

This chain links TRBV5-1 with TRBJ1-2; possible D gene TRBD1, 6 bases. The CDR3 has 15 amino acids. Trimming cost V 2 bases and J 10 bases, with 21 bases left between them. Looked up from germline, CDR1 is SGHRS and CDR2 is YFSETQ. The CDR3 nucleotides read TGCGCCAGCAGCTTTGGGGACATGACCATAGATATCTACACCTTC. Protein product: CASSFGDMTIDIYTF.

This sequence joins TRBV25-1 and TRBJ2-1, with D perhaps matching TRBD1 (6 bases). The CDR3 has 13 amino acids. V was pared by 4 bases and J by 2 bases, with 6 bases between. Looked up from germline, CDR1 is MGHDK and CDR2 is SYGVNS. CDR3 nucleotides: TGTGCCAGCAGTGCAGGGGCCTACAATGAGCAGTTCTTC. This encodes CASSAGAYNEQFF. Filled out from reference TRBV25-1 and TRBJ2-1, the complete variable domain reads EADIYQTPRYLVIGTGKKITLECSQTMGHDKMYWYQQDPGMELHLIHYSYGVNSTEKGDLSSESTVSRIRTEHFPLTLESARPSHTSQYLCASSAGAYNEQFFGPGTRLTVL.

The gene calls are TRBV5-6 and TRBJ1-1; the match to TRBD1 covers 7 bases. Germline lookup yields CDR1 SGHDT and CDR2 YYEEEE. Trimming took 2 bases from V and 8 from J; bases not matched to a gene: 3. This CDR3 contains 12 residues. CDR3 residues: CASSLQDREAFF. CDR3 in DNA: TGTGCCAGCAGCTTACAGGACAGGGAAGCTTTCTTT.

The rearrangement joins TRBV7-2 to TRBJ2-3; D ambiguous. Per germline, CDR1 SGHTA and CDR2 FQGNSA. Trimming took off 2 bases at V and 0 bases at J, with 9 bases between the two ends. This CDR3 region has 15 residues. CDR3 DNA sequence: TGTGCCAGCAGCTTAACCTCTAGAAGCACAGATACGCAGTATTTT. Translated: CASSLTSRSTDTQYF.

The rearrangement links TRBV19 to TRBJ2-7; the match to TRBD2 covers 8 bases. Trimming cost V 4 bases and J 3 bases; bases outside gene matches: 14. The germline V gene encodes CDR1 LNHDA and CDR2 SQIVND (reference sequence). The CDR3 has 17 residues. The CDR3 sequence: CASSTSAPPGLVYEQYF. The DNA of the CDR3 is TGTGCCAGTAGTACCTCAGCCCCCCCGGGACTAGTCTACGAGCAGTACTTC.

The chain recombines TRBV30 with TRBJ2-7; TRBD1 matches at 9 bases. Germline V gene lookup returns CDR1 GTSNPN and CDR2 SVGIG (reference sequence). Germline trimming cut 3 bases from V and 5 bases from J; bases unmatched to any gene: 5. This CDR3 has 13 residues. CDR3 bases: TGTGCCTGGAGACAGGGGGCAGATGACGAGCAGTACTTC. It is translated as CAWRQGADDEQYF.

This clone appeared a single time. Distinct nucleotide sequences in the sample also encode this CDR3. This chain connects TRBV28 to TRBJ2-7; 8 bases match TRBD1. The germline V gene encodes CDR1 MDHEN and CDR2 SYDVKM. The CDR3 runs to 14 residues. V was pared by 4 bases and J by 2 bases, with 4 bases of the junction left unmatched. CDR3 residues: CASSSGQGTYEQYF. The CDR3 coding sequence is TGTGCCAGCAGTTCAGGACAGGGCACCTACGAGCAGTACTTC.

The CDR3: CASSSGTGYPVDQPQHF. The CDR3 region has the DNA TGTGCCAGCAGTTCCGGGACAGGTTACCCTGTGGATCAGCCCCAGCATTTT. This sequence joins TRBV2 and TRBJ1-5; 8 bases are a match to TRBD1. Trimming at V came to 5 bases and at J to 5 bases, leaving 14 bases not matched to a gene. The CDR3 contains 17 residues. Germline V gene data show CDR1 as SNHLY and CDR2 as FYNNEI.

The gene calls are TRBV6-5 and TRBJ2-3; tentative D call: TRBD1 (5 bases). The CDR3 is 13 residues long. Germline CDR1 and CDR2: MNHEY and SVGAGI. With 2 bases removed from V and 4 bases from J, the gap between germline ends came to 7 bases. CDR3 sequence: CASSYSRADTQYF. The CDR3 DNA is TGTGCCAGCAGTTACAGCAGGGCAGATACGCAGTATTTT.

The rearrangement links TRBV4-3 to TRBJ1-2, with 7 bases lining up with TRBD1. This CDR3 is 13 amino acids long. Germline lookup yields CDR1 LGHNA and CDR2 YSLEER. The junction had 2 bases not matched to a gene; V was cut back by 5 bases and J by 2 bases. This CDR3 reads CASSYRGNYGYTF. The CDR3 nucleotides read TGCGCCAGCAGCTACAGGGGAAACTATGGCTACACCTTC.

The chain links TRBV7-6 to TRBJ2-1; no reliable D call. With 3 bases removed from V and 3 bases from J, the gap between germline ends came to 6 bases. The germline gives CDR1 SGHVS, CDR2 FNYEAQ. The CDR3 has 13 amino acids. CDR3 residues: CASSLGFYNEQFF. DNA of the CDR3: TGTGCCAGCAGCTTGGGCTTCTACAATGAGCAGTTCTTC.

This chain joins TRBV28 and TRBJ1-5; D gene unclear. CDR1 and CDR2 (germline): MDHEN, SYDVKM. This CDR3 region has 13 residues. V was pared by 4 bases and J by 8 bases, with 12 bases between. In DNA form, the CDR3 reads TGTGCCAGCAGTTCCGTGGCGGGAGAGCCCCAGCATTTT. Its translation is CASSSVAGEPQHF.

The V and J genes are TRBV6-6 and TRBJ1-6; no clear D gene. Trimming removed 6 bases from V and 3 bases from J, with 12 bases in between. CDR1 and CDR2 from the germline V gene are MNHNY and SVGAGI (reference sequence). This CDR3 region has 15 residues. CDR3 residues: CASRPTRDYNSPLHF. Here the CDR3 DNA reads TGTGCCAGCAGACCCACTCGGGACTATAATTCACCCCTCCACTTT.

The rearrangement uses TRBV5-8 and TRBJ2-2; possible D gene TRBD1, 5 bases. Germline V gives CDR1 SGHTS, CDR2 YDEGEE. This CDR3 has 17 amino acids. The V end was cut by 5 bases, the J end by 6 bases, with 23 bases between. The CDR3 is CASSPNPHRTLPGELFF. The DNA for the CDR3 is TGTGCCAGCAGTCCAAACCCGCACAGGACCCTTCCCGGGGAGCTGTTTTTT.

This chain joins TRBV28 and TRBJ2-5; 8 bases are shared with TRBD1. Germline trimming cut 2 bases from V and 1 base from J; bases unmatched to any gene: 3. CDR1 MDHEN and CDR2 SYDVKM come from the germline V gene. CDR3 length equals 15 residues. CDR3 amino acids: CASSLPGQGQETQYF. CDR3 coding DNA: TGTGCCAGCAGTTTACCCGGACAGGGCCAAGAGACCCAGTACTTC.

This chain connects TRBV5-1 to TRBJ1-4; the match to TRBD1 covers 7 bases. V shed 4 bases and J 3 bases; nucleotides not matched to a gene: 12. From germline, CDR1 is SGHRS and CDR2 YFSETQ. This CDR3 contains 17 residues. Written as DNA, the CDR3 is TGCGCCAGCAGCCTAGCTTTAACAGGGGACGCTAATGAAAAACTGTTTTTT. Translation gives CASSLALTGDANEKLFF.

The rearrangement joins TRBV6-1 to TRBJ2-1; 7 bases agree with TRBD2. Per the germline V gene, CDR1 is MNHNS and CDR2 is SASEGT. With 0 bases clipped from V and 6 bases from J, the junction kept 8 bases outside the gene matches. This CDR3 spans 16 amino acids. CDR3 sequence: CASSEAMTGGPNEQFF. The CDR3 region has the DNA TGTGCCAGCAGTGAAGCGATGACGGGGGGACCCAATGAGCAGTTCTTC.

The chain links TRBV19 to TRBJ2-1, with TRBD2 matching over 13 bases. The V and J ends lost 5 bases and 5 bases, in that order; junction bases with no gene match: 6. CDR1 is LNHDA and CDR2 is SQIVND in the germline V gene (reference sequence). The length of the CDR3 is 16 residues. The CDR3 sequence is CASSRLLAGGHNEQFF. In DNA, the CDR3 is TGTGCCAGTAGTCGGCTACTAGCGGGGGGGCACAATGAGCAGTTCTTC.

V is TRBV7-9 and J is TRBJ2-2, with TRBD2 identical over 10 bases. This CDR3 is built from 15 residues. The V gene end was trimmed by 6 bases and the J gene end by 1 base; junction bases not matched to a gene: 2. Looked up from germline, CDR1 is SEHNR and CDR2 is FQNEAQ (reference sequence). The CDR3 here is CASSRTSGNTGELFF. CDR3 nucleotides: TGTGCCAGCAGTCGGACTAGCGGGAACACCGGGGAGCTGTTTTTT.

The count of this clone is one. The CDR3 region is CASSDTGITKQYF. The DNA for the CDR3 is TGTGCCAGCAGTGACACAGGGATTACGAAGCAGTACTTC. The gene calls are TRBV2 and TRBJ2-7; TRBD1 might be the D (6 bases). The CDR3 extends over 13 amino acids. Germline assignment: CDR1 SNHLY and CDR2 FYNNEI. Deletions cut 3 bases from V and 8 bases from J, with 14 bases between. Filled out from reference TRBV2 and TRBJ2-7, the complete variable domain reads EPEVTQTPSHQVTQMGQEVILRCVPISNHLYFYWYRQILGQKVEFLVSFYNNEISEKSEIFDDQFSVERPDGSNFTLKIRSTKLEDSAMYFCASSDTGITKQYFGPGTRLTVT.

The V and J genes are TRBV19 and TRBJ2-2; TRBD1 agrees at 9 bases. V shed 5 bases, J shed 6 bases, and the junction held 7 bases outside the gene matches. The CDR3 consists of 15 residues. Per germline, CDR1 LNHDA and CDR2 SQIVND (reference sequence). The CDR3: CASSRGTGTAGELFF. CDR3 nucleotide sequence: TGTGCCAGTAGTCGGGGGACAGGGACAGCCGGGGAGCTGTTTTTT. The entire variable domain, with the rest obtained from reference TRBV19 and TRBJ2-2, is as follows: DGGITQSPKYLFRKEGQNVTLSCEQNLNHDAMYWYRQDPGQGLRLIYYSQIVNDFQKGDIAEGYSVSREKKESFPLTVTSAQKNPTAFYLCASSRGTGTAGELFFGEGSRLTVL.

The chain links TRBV6-1 to TRBJ1-3, with TRBD1 as a possible D gene (5 bases). In germline, CDR1 is MNHNS, CDR2 SASEGT. The V gene lost 4 bases and the J gene lost 12 bases, with 22 bases spanning the gap. The CDR3 runs to 15 residues. CDR3 nucleotides: TGTGCCAGCAGTGTGACAGTTTCTTGGTCTACCGGCATATATTTT. Translating gives CASSVTVSWSTGIYF.